This T cell receptor (beta chain) was documented in a study of identical twins. Study conclusions and caveats: Less excess twin sharing appeared in beta out-of-frame sequences.

Template switching added a universal primer binding site, and final cDNA carried unique molecular identifiers. In TCRdb, the 5' RACE reads were re-called with MiXCR into one record per CDR3 protein. Of about 530,000 distinct CDR3 sequences listed, about 16% are singletons. V lost 2 bases, J lost 0 bases, and 4 bases stayed unmatched. There are 15 residues in the CDR3. Per the germline V gene, CDR1 is MDHEN and CDR2 is SYDVKM. About this clonotype itself: Its antigen is still unknown.

The data also belong to a second study, concerning yellow fever vaccine responses in identical twins.

The receptor was derived from a woman younger than 35 in good health. Sequenced: CD4+ T cells sorted from blood. The chain recombines TRBV28 with TRBJ2-7; TRBD2 agrees at 7 bases. CDR3 nucleotides: TGTGCCAGCAGTTTAATGGGAGGGAGCTCCTACGAGCAGTACTTC. Protein product: CASSLMGGSSYEQYF.